This T cell receptor beta chain was recovered during a study of breast tumors, draining lymph nodes, adjacent tissues. About this clonotype: Its matching antigen is unknown.

TCRdb reprocessed the multiplex PCR reads with MiXCR, giving one entry per CDR3 protein. The table records 21,000 or so distinct CDR3 sequences, around 40% of them present only once. Study-wide findings and caveats: Tumors had less TCR diversity than lymph nodes, more than nontumor tissue. Data fit most tumor T cells coming from lymph node, expanding in tumor.

The CDR3 has 11 residues. Trimming removed 4 bases at V and 6 bases at J, with 7 bases between. The chain has TRBV12-3 or TRBV12-4 and TRBJ2-7, with unresolved D. This TCR was sampled from a female donor with breast cancer. Some clones in this sample may be carry-over from other donors' samples. Sequenced sample: breast tumor tissue. The CDR3 loop is CASSSMGEQYF. CDR3 coding DNA: TGTGCCAGCAGTTCCATGGGCGAGCAGTACTTC.